This record looks at one T cell receptor beta chain sequence and its context. These data come from a study of control samples from healthy donors and cancer patients. Data came from immunoSEQ multiplex PCR; TCRdb stores just in-frame clones and leaves some out. Seen here are roughly 40,000 clones, around 90% observed once, and the top ten hold around 4%. Sequencing was done on a sample of blood. This clonotype originated in a woman between 45 and 65 years old in good health.

CDR3 in amino acids: CASSIDRGRTEAFF. The CDR3 DNA reads as TGTGCCAGCAGTATTGACAGGGGAAGGACTGAAGCTTTCTTT. The rearrangement joins TRBV7-2 to TRBJ1-1, with TRBD1 matching 8 bases. V was clipped by 6 bases and J by 5 bases; unmatched bases: 8. The CDR3 runs to 14 residues. CDR1 is SGHTA and CDR2 is FQGNSA in the germline V gene.